This is a list of T cell receptor beta chains from one sample in a study of cytomegalovirus exposure and HLA in healthy donors. Sequencing used immunoSEQ multiplex PCR; TCRdb keeps in-frame clones, though not all of them. This repertoire shows almost 200,000 clones, about four fifths found once; its top ten account for approximately 0.39%. The sequencing sample was made of PBMCs. The receptors here all came from a male donor in good health and CMV-seropositive. Each CDR3 is given with its conserved first and last residue. The order of the fields is V gene, clone size, J gene, D gene, CDR3 protein, CDR3 DNA. D genes are given only for firm matches. Part of the rows lack a size; the others show once, few, many or a class for expanded clones.

V: TRBV27
size: -
J: TRBJ2-1
D: TRBD2
CDR3: CASKGLAGFNEQFF
DNA: TGTGCCAGCAAGGGACTAGCGGGTTTCAATGAGCAGTTCTTC

V: TRBV11-2
size: -
J: TRBJ1-1
D: -
CDR3: CASSTPGQGRNTEAFF
DNA: TGTGCCAGCAGCACACCCGGCCAGGGGCGGAACACTGAAGCTTTCTTT

V: TRBV7-2
size: few
J: TRBJ2-7
D: -
CDR3: CASSLSAGILSSEQYF
DNA: TGTGCCAGCAGCTTATCCGCAGGGATTTTAAGTAGCGAGCAGTACTTC

V: TRBV18
size: -
J: TRBJ1-1
D: -
CDR3: CASSPRAGLNTEAFF
DNA: TGTGCCAGCTCACCCCGGGCAGGGTTGAACACTGAAGCTTTCTTT

V: TRBV30
size: -
J: TRBJ1-1
D: TRBD1
CDR3: CAWTPQGRTEAFF
DNA: TGTGCCTGGACCCCACAGGGGAGGACTGAAGCTTTCTTT

V: TRBV18
size: few
J: TRBJ1-1
D: -
CDR3: CASTQGSNTEAFF
DNA: TGTGCCAGTACCCAGGGATCCAACACTGAAGCTTTCTTT

V: TRBV9
size: -
J: TRBJ2-1
D: TRBD2
CDR3: CASSAPAGVRDEQFF
DNA: TGTGCCAGCAGCGCTCCTGCGGGAGTTAGGGATGAGCAGTTCTTC

V: TRBV25-1
size: few
J: TRBJ2-7
D: TRBD1
CDR3: CASNRGYEQYF
DNA: TGTGCCAGCAACAGGGGATACGAGCAGTACTTC

V: TRBV7-9
size: -
J: TRBJ1-1
D: TRBD1
CDR3: CSSSSGQVNTEAFF
DNA: TGTTCCAGCAGCTCGGGACAGGTTAACACTGAAGCTTTCTTT

V: TRBV19
size: -
J: TRBJ2-5
D: -
CDR3: CASSIGMFRRGQVWGETQYF
DNA: TGTGCCAGTAGTATAGGGATGTTTCGGCGGGGCCAGGTATGGGGTGAGACCCAGTACTTC

V: TRBV12-2
size: -
J: TRBJ2-2
D: -
CDR3: CASRFVSKRGLLTGELFF
DNA: TGTGCAAGTCGCTTTGTATCGAAACGGGGACTGCTCACCGGGGAGCTGTTTTTT

V: TRBV4-2
size: -
J: TRBJ2-7
D: TRBD2
CDR3: CASSQGSGAGTSYEQYF
DNA: TGTGCCAGCAGCCAAGGGAGTGGAGCGGGGACCTCCTACGAGCAGTACTTC

V: TRBV6-5
size: -
J: TRBJ1-2
D: TRBD1
CDR3: CASSRLTGGDYGYTF
DNA: TGTGCCAGCAGTCGCTTAACAGGGGGCGACTATGGCTACACCTTC

V: TRBV7-9
size: -
J: TRBJ1-1
D: TRBD1
CDR3: CSSSSQGNEAFF
DNA: TGTTCCAGCAGCTCACAGGGGAATGAAGCTTTCTTT

V: TRBV21-1
size: few
J: TRBJ2-7
D: -
CDR3: CASSSAGRTLRQYF
DNA: TGTGCCAGCAGCAGTGCGGGGCGGACCTTAAGGCAGTACTTC

V: TRBV28
size: -
J: TRBJ1-2
D: TRBD1
CDR3: CASSSGGAYGYTF
DNA: TGTGCCAGCAGTTCAGGGGGCGCCTATGGCTACACCTTC

V: TRBV5-8
size: -
J: TRBJ2-3
D: TRBD1
CDR3: CASSLAGQGSDTQYF
DNA: TGTGCCAGCAGCTTGGCCGGACAGGGGTCAGATACGCAGTATTTT

V: TRBV10-3
size: -
J: TRBJ1-1
D: -
CDR3: CAISGAGLMNTEAFF
DNA: TGTGCCATCAGTGGCGCAGGGTTAATGAACACTGAAGCTTTCTTT

V: TRBV9
size: -
J: TRBJ1-6
D: -
CDR3: CASRDEGHNSPLHF
DNA: TGTGCCAGCCGAGATGAGGGCCATAATTCACCCCTCCACTTT

V: TRBV5-1
size: once
J: TRBJ2-2
D: TRBD1
CDR3: CASSETGVGELFF
DNA: TGCGCCAGCAGCGAAACAGGGGTCGGGGAGCTGTTTTTT

V: TRBV5-1
size: once
J: TRBJ2-3
D: -
CDR3: CASRLEGATDTQYF
DNA: TGCGCCAGCAGGTTAGAAGGGGCGACAGATACGCAGTATTTT

V: TRBV29-1
size: -
J: TRBJ1-1
D: TRBD1
CDR3: CSVGRQGREAFF
DNA: TGCAGCGTTGGTAGACAGGGGAGGGAAGCTTTCTTT

V: TRBV4-3
size: -
J: TRBJ1-2
D: TRBD1
CDR3: CASSSHRGRDGYTF
DNA: TGCGCCAGCAGCTCCCACAGGGGGCGCGATGGCTACACCTTC

V: TRBV7-9
size: -
J: TRBJ1-2
D: TRBD1
CDR3: CASSQKDRGHGYTF
DNA: TGTGCCAGCAGCCAGAAGGACAGGGGCCATGGCTACACCTTC

V: TRBV9
size: once
J: TRBJ2-3
D: -
CDR3: CASSPGADTQYF
DNA: TGTGCCAGCAGCCCCGGGGCAGATACGCAGTATTTT

V: TRBV29-1
size: -
J: TRBJ1-2
D: -
CDR3: CSVVGTVTYGYTF
DNA: TGCAGCGTTGTCGGAACAGTTACCTATGGCTACACCTTC

V: TRBV28
size: once
J: TRBJ2-7
D: TRBD1
CDR3: CASSPGTGLYEQYF
DNA: TGTGCCAGCAGTCCCGGGACAGGGCTGTACGAGCAGTACTTC

V: TRBV7-9
size: -
J: TRBJ2-7
D: -
CDR3: CASSLSEFSSYEQYF
DNA: TGTGCCAGCAGCTTATCAGAATTCAGCTCCTACGAGCAGTACTTC